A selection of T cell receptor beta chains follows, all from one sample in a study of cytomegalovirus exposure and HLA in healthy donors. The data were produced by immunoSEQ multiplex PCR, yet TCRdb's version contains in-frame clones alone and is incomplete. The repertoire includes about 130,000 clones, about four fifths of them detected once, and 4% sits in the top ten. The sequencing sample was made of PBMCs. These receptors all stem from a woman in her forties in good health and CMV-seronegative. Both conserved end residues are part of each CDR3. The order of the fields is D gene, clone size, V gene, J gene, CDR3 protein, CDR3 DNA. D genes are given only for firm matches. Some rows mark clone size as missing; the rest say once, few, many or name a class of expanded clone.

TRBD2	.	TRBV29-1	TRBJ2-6	CSVDGGGNGANVLPF	TGCAGCGTTGATGGGGGGGGGAACGGGGCCAACGTCCTGCCTTTC
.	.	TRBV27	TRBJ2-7	CASSLAGHSYEQYF	TGTGCCAGCAGTTTGGCTGGCCATTCCTACGAGCAGTACTTC
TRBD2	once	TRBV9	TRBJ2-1	CASSVGGGGKEEQFF	TGTGCCAGCAGCGTAGGGGGCGGGGGAAAGGAGGAGCAGTTCTTC
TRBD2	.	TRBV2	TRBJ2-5	CASSPERGNQETQYF	TGTGCCAGCAGTCCCGAGCGGGGGAACCAAGAGACCCAGTACTTC
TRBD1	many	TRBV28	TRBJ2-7	CASSAGQETAEQYF	TGTGCCAGCAGTGCCGGACAGGAGACTGCCGAGCAGTACTTC
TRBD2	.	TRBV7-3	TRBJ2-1	CASSPSGTTEQFF	TGTGCCAGCAGCCCAAGCGGGACTACCGAGCAGTTCTTC
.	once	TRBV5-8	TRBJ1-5	CASSLGPPRQPQHF	TGTGCCAGCAGCTTGGGGCCCCCCCGTCAGCCCCAGCATTTT
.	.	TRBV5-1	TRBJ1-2	CASSLASQSYYGYTF	TGCGCCAGCAGCTTGGCCTCACAATCATACTATGGCTACACCTTC
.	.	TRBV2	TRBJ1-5	CASSINRVSNQPQHF	TGTGCCAGCAGCATAAACAGGGTATCCAATCAGCCCCAGCATTTT
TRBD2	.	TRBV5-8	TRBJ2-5	CASSLNSGVEAQYF	TGTGCCAGCAGCTTGAACAGCGGGGTGGAGGCCCAGTACTTC
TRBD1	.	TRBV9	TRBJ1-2	CASSGGDRGNYGYTF	TGTGCCAGCAGCGGAGGGGACAGGGGCAACTATGGCTACACCTTC
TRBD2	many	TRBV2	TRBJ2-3	CASSAEREHTDTQYF	TGTGCCAGCAGTGCAGAGCGGGAGCACACAGATACGCAGTATTTT
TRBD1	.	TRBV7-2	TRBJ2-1	CASSADRGLNEQFF	TGTGCCAGCAGCGCAGACAGGGGGCTCAATGAGCAGTTCTTC
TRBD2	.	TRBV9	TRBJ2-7	CASSVGSGRGGYEQYF	TGTGCCAGCAGCGTAGGTAGCGGGAGAGGGGGCTACGAGCAGTACTTC
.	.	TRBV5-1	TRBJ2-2	CASKPAGTGGELFF	TGCGCCAGCAAGCCGGCTGGGACTGGCGGGGAGCTGTTTTTT
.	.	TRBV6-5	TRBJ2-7	CASSGVSGGSYEQYF	TGTGCCAGTTCGGGCGTTAGCGGAGGCTCCTACGAGCAGTACTTC
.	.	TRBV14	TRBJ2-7	CASSQATGTLYEQYF	TGTGCCAGCAGCCAAGCTACCGGGACTCTCTACGAGCAGTACTTC
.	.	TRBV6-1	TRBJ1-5	CASSVQFQPQHF	TGTGCCAGCAGTGTCCAATTCCAGCCCCAGCATTTT
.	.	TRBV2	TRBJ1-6	CASSNRDLYNSPLHF	TGTGCCAGCTCTAACAGGGATCTATATAATTCACCCCTCCACTTT
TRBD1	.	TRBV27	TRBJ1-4	CATRTGTGGTKGEKLFF	TGTGCCACCAGAACCGGGACAGGGGGCACCAAGGGGGAAAAACTGTTTTTT
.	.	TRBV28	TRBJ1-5	CASSFGQVSNQPQHF	TGTGCCAGCAGTTTTGGGCAGGTTAGCAATCAGCCCCAGCATTTT
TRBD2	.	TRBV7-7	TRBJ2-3	CASSPSAPTGGRGVDTQCF	TGTGCTAGCAGTCCTAGTGCCCCCACCGGCGGGAGGGGAGTAGATACGCAGTGTTTT
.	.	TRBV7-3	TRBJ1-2	CASSSGIRPFF	TGTGCCAGCAGCTCCGGGATCCGACCTTTCTTC
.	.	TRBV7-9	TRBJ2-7	CSSSSRPEGQYF	TGTTCCAGCAGCTCGCGACCCGAGGGGCAGTACTTC
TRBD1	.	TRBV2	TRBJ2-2	CASRDRGHDTGELFF	TGTGCCAGCAGGGACAGGGGGCACGACACCGGGGAGCTGTTTTTT
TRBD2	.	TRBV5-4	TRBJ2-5	CASSSSGGETQYF	TGTGCCAGCAGCTCTAGCGGGGGAGAGACCCAGTACTTC
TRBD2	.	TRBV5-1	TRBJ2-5	CASSGGLAGETQYF	TGCGCCAGCAGCGGGGGACTAGCCGGAGAGACCCAGTACTTC
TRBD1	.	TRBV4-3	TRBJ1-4	CASSQDRGGPNEKLFF	TGCGCCAGCAGCCAAGATAGAGGGGGCCCCAATGAAAAACTGTTTTTT
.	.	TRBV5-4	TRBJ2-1	CASSLRRGGYNEQFF	TGTGCCAGCAGCTTGAGGAGGGGGGGCTACAATGAGCAGTTCTTC
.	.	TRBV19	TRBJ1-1	CASSPMGGRGVTEAFF	TGTGCCAGTAGTCCCATGGGGGGGCGCGGGGTCACTGAAGCTTTCTTT
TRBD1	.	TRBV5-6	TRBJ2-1	CASSSNRARDSVHEQFF	TGTGCCAGCAGCTCGAATAGGGCCCGGGACAGTGTCCATGAGCAGTTCTTC
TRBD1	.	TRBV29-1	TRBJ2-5	CSVERDRAQETQYF	TGCAGCGTTGAGAGGGACAGGGCACAAGAGACCCAGTACTTC
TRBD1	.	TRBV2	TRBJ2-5	CASTGTGGFQETQYF	TGTGCCAGCACCGGGACAGGGGGTTTTCAAGAGACCCAGTACTTC
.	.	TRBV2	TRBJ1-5	CASSEGLGRNQPQHF	TGTGCCAGCAGTGAGGGCTTAGGCAGAAACCAGCCCCAGCATTTT
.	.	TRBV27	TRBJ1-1	CASSSLGGNTEAFF	TGTGCCAGCAGTTCTCTAGGGGGGAACACTGAAGCTTTCTTT
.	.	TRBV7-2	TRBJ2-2	CASRGITANTGELFF	TGTGCCAGCAGGGGTATAACAGCTAACACCGGGGAGCTGTTTTTT
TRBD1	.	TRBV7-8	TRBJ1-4	CASSSDRGLGEKLFF	TGTGCCAGCAGCTCGGACAGGGGACTAGGTGAAAAACTGTTTTTT
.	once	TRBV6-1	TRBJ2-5	CASRESGHGATQYF	TGTGCCAGCAGGGAATCAGGGCATGGAGCGACCCAGTACTTC
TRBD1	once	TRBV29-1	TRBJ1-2	CSAPTQGQNGYTF	TGCAGCGCCCCAACACAGGGACAGAATGGCTACACCTTC
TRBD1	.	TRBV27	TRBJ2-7	CASSYGQGSSEQYF	TGTGCCAGCAGTTATGGACAGGGTTCATCCGAGCAGTACTTC
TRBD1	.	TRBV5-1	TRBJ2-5	CASSQLGQAQETQYF	TGCGCCAGCAGCCAATTGGGACAGGCTCAAGAGACCCAGTACTTC
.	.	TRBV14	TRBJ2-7	CASSQDQGYYEQYF	TGTGCCAGCAGCCAAGATCAGGGTTACTACGAGCAGTACTTC